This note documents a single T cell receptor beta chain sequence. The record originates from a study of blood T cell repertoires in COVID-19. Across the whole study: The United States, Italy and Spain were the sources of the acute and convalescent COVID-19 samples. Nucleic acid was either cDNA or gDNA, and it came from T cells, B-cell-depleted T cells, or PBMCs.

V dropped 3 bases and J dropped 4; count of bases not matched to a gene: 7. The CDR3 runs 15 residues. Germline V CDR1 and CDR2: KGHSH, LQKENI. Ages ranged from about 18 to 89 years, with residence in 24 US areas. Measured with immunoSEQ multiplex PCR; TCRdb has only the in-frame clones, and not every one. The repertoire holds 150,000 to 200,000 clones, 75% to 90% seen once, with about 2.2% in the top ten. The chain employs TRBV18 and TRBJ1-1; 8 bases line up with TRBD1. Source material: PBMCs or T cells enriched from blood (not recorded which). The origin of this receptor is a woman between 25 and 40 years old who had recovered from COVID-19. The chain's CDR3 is CASSPVRQGTTEAFF. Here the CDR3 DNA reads TGTGCCAGCTCACCGGTAAGACAGGGGACCACTGAAGCTTTCTTT.